This T cell receptor beta chain was captured by sequencing in a study of T cells in Graves' hyperthyroidism and ophthalmopathy. Study in general: Specimen type is peripheral blood, collected at initial diagnosis prior to any treatment.

This clonotype was recorded at least ten times. It was RNA transcripts that yielded the amplified TCR beta CDR3 regions. An initial round of RT-PCR targeting the TCR CDR3 relied on the HTBI primer set. TCRdb itself ran the multiplex PCR reads through MiXCR, one entry per CDR3 protein. The sample shows a few hundred thousand distinct CDR3 sequences, roughly 14% of them seen only once. Germline V gives CDR1 MGHRA, CDR2 YSYEKL. With 4 bases removed from V and 3 bases from J, the gap between germline ends came to 16 bases. This CDR3 has 16 amino acids. The definition of stable Graves' hyperthyroidism was no ophthalmopathy progression within 18 months. Each patient was aged 18 to 65 and had newly diagnosed hyperthyroidism of under 2 months' duration.

The chain uses TRBV4-1 and TRBJ1-5; TRBD1 might be the D (5 bases). Sequenced sample: blood. The sequence was obtained from a woman aged 25 to 39 with Graves' hyperthyroidism. The CDR3 protein is CASSPRHTGLNQPQHF. The DNA of the CDR3 is TGCGCCAGCAGCCCGAGGCACACAGGCCTCAATCAGCCCCAGCATTTT.